The entry below gives a single TCR beta chain sequence along with its context. This entry belongs to a study of blood T cell repertoires in COVID-19. About the study: In each case, the material was cDNA or gDNA derived from T cells, B-cell-depleted T cells, or PBMCs.

CDR1 is MNHEY and CDR2 is SVGEGT in the germline V gene. The CDR3 is 17 residues long. V lost 1 base and J lost 6; bases outside the gene matches: 9. In the original processing: Quantification of nucleated cells was approximated via reference gene primer amplification. Generated by immunoSEQ multiplex PCR, the TCRdb table keeps only in-frame clones and is missing some. V, J and clone size were drawn from that table, and D and trimming were deduced from the DNA. The sample consists of around 150,000 clones, 85% of them appearing once. The rearrangement joins TRBV6-2 or TRBV6-3 to TRBJ2-2; 9 nucleotides agree with TRBD2. This receptor was obtained from a human donor with acute or convalescent COVID-19. The donor label of this sample is uncertain. Sample: peripheral blood. The CDR3 DNA reads as TGTGCCAGCAGTTACTTGAGCGGGGGGCCCCCAGCCGGGGAGCTGTTTTTT. This encodes CASSYLSGGPPAGELFF.